The 5 T cell receptor beta chains below were found in one sample sequenced in a study of T cells in Graves' hyperthyroidism and ophthalmopathy. Using RNA transcripts as the source, TCR beta CDR3 regions were amplified. During a first-round RT-PCR of the TCR CDR3, the HTBI primer set was used. TCRdb reprocessed the multiplex PCR reads via MiXCR and lists one record per CDR3 protein. This sample has hundreds of thousands of distinct CDR3 sequences, with just under 45% found just once. Sequencing was done on a sample of peripheral blood or thyroid tissue (not recorded which). These receptor sequences come from an adult man with Graves' disease, either hyperthyroidism or ophthalmopathy (not recorded which).

A remark on this clonotype: This CDR3 fails to terminate in the conserved phenylalanine or tryptophan, so it likely reflects a read error. The gene calls are TRBV20-1 and TRBJ2-7; D is perhaps TRBD2 (5 bases). Germline V CDR1 and CDR2: DFQATT, SNEGSKA (reference sequence). CDR3 length: 14 amino acids. V lost 3 bases and J 6 bases, leaving 18 bases between the germline ends. The CDR3 is CSARRLPQAGEQYS. Written as DNA, the CDR3 is TGCAGTGCTAGGCGCCTTCCTCAGGCGGGCGAGCAGTACTCC.

This clonotype showed up many times. V gene TRBV19 combines with J gene TRBJ1-5; perhaps TRBD1 as D (5 bases). This CDR3 has 12 residues. V gave up 7 bases and J gave up 4 bases, with 8 bases separating them. Germline-derived CDR1 and CDR2 are LNHDA and SQIVND (reference sequence). In DNA, the CDR3 is TGTGCCAGTACGGAGGGGAATCAGCCCCAGCATTTT. Amino acid sequence: CASTEGNQPQHF.

This chain connects TRBV20-1 to TRBJ1-2; 7 bases agree with TRBD1. The CDR3 runs 15 residues. The germline V gene has CDR1 DFQATT and CDR2 SNEGSKA (reference sequence). The V segment lost 0 bases and the J segment 9 bases; nucleotides outside the gene matches: 13. The CDR3 sequence is CSARDPSRGLRSYTF. DNA for the CDR3: TGCAGTGCTAGAGATCCCTCCAGGGGGTTAAGAAGCTACACCTTC.

This clonotype was counted at least ten times. The chain combines TRBV12-3 or TRBV12-4 with TRBJ1-2; D gene uncertain. CDR3 length equals 10 residues. V was shortened by 2 bases and J by 7 bases, with 2 bases between the two germline ends. CDR3 DNA: TGTGCCAGCAGTTTACGTGGCTACACCTTC. It specifies CASSLRGYTF.

This clonotype was found many times. V is TRBV12-3 or TRBV12-4 and J is TRBJ2-7; 9 positions agree with TRBD2. The CDR3 covers 14 residues. Trimming at V came to 6 bases and at J to 3 bases, leaving 6 bases not matched to a gene. DNA for the CDR3: TGTGCCAGCAGCTTCTCAGCGGGAGGCTACGAGCAGTACTTC. Encoded protein: CASSFSAGGYEQYF.